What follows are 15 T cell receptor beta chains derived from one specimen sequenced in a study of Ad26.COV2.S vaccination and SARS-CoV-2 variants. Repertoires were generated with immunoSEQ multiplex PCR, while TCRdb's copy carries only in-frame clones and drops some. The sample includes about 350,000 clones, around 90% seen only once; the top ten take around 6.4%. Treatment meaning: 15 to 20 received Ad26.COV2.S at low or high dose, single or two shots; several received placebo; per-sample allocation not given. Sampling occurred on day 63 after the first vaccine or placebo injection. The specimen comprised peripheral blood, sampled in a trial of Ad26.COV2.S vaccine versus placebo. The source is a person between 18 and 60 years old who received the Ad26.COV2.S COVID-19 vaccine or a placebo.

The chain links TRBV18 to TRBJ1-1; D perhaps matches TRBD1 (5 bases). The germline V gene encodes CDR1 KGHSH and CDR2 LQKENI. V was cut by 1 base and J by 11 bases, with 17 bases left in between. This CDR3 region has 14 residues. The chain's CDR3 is CASSPLLISGSAFF. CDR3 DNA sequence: TGTGCCAGCTCACCACTATTAATTTCAGGGTCCGCTTTCTTT.

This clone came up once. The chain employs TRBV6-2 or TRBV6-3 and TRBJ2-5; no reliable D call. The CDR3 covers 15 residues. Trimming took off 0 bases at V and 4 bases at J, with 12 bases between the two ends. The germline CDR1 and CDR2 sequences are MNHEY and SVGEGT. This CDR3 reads CASSYSMEPRETQYF. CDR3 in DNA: TGTGCCAGCAGTTACTCGATGGAGCCAAGAGAGACCCAGTACTTC.

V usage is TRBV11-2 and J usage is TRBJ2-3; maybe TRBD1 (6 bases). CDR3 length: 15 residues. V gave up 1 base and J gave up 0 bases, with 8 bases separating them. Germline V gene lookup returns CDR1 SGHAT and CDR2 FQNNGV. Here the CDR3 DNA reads TGTGCCAGCAGCTTAGGGGGGCGTAGCACAGATACGCAGTATTTT. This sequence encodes CASSLGGRSTDTQYF. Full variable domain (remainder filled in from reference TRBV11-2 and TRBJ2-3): EAGVAQSPRYKIIEKRQSVAFWCNPISGHATLYWYQQILGQGPKLLIQFQNNGVVDDSQLPKDRFSAERLKGVDSTLKIQPAKLEDSAVYLCASSLGGRSTDTQYFGPGTRLTVL.

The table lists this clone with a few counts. The CDR3 here is CASSHADRGSGNTIYF. CDR3 sequence (DNA): TGCGCCAGCAGTCATGCGGACAGGGGATCTGGAAACACCATATATTTT. The rearrangement uses TRBV23-1 and TRBJ1-3; 9 bases agree with TRBD1. TRBV23-1 is an ORF; its function is uncertain. The trim removed 3 bases at V and 1 base at J, leaving 4 bases unmatched. This CDR3 has 16 amino acids.

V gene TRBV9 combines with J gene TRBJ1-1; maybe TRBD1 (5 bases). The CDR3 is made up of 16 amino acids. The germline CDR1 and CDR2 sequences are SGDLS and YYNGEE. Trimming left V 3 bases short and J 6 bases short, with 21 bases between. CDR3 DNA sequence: TGTGCCAGCAGCGAGGGGATACAAGAGAGTGAGGCTGAAGCTTTCTTT. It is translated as CASSEGIQESEAEAFF.

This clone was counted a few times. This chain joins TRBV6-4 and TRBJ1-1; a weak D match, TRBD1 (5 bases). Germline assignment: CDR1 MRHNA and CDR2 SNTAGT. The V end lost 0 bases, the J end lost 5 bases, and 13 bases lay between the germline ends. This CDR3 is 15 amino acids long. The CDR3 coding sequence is TGTGCCAGCAGTGACTCAGGTGGGGGGGTGACTGAAGCTTTCTTT. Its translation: CASSDSGGGVTEAFF.

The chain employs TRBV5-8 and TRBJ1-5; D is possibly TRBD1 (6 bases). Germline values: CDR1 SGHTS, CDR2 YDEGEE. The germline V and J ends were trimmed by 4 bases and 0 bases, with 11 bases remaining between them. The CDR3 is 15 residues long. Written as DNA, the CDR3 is TGTGCCAGCAGCCTGGGACACCTTAGCAATCAGCCCCAGCATTTT. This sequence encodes CASSLGHLSNQPQHF.

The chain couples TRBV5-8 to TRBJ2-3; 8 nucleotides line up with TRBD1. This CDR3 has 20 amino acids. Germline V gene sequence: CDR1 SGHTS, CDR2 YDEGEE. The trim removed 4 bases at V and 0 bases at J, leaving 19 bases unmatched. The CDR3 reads CASSPGQGPSSGTSTDTQYF. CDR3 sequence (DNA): TGTGCCAGCAGCCCAGGACAGGGTCCGTCGTCGGGGACGAGCACAGATACGCAGTATTTT.

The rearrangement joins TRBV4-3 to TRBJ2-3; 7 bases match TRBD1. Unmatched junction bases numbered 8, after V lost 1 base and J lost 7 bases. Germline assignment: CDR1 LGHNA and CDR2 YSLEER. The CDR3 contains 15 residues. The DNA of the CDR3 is TGCGCCAGCAGCCAAGGTGGGGGACAGCTACATACGCAGTATTTT. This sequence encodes CASSQGGGQLHTQYF.

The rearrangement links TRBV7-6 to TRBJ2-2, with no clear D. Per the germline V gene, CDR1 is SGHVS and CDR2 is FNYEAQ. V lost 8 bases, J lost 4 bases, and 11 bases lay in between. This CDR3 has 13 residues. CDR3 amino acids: CASVPEVTGELFF. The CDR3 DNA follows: TGTGCCAGCGTTCCTGAAGTCACCGGGGAGCTGTTTTTT. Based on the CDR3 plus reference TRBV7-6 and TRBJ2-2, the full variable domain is GAGVSQSPRYKVTKRGQDVALRCDPISGHVSLYWYRQALGQGPEFLTYFNYEAQQDKSGLPNDRFSAERPEGSISTLTIQRTEQRDSAMYRCASVPEVTGELFFGEGSRLTVL.

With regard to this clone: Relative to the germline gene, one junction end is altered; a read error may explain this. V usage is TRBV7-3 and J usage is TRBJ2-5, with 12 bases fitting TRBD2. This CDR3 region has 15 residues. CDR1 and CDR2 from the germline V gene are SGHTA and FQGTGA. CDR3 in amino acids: CASSLRTSGGETQYF. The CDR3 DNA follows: TGTGCCAGCAGTTTAAGAACTAGCGGGGGGGAGACCCAGTACTTC.

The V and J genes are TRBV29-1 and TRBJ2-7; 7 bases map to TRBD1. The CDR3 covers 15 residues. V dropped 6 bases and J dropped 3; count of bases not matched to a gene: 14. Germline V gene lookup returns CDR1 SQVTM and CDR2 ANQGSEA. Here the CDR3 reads CSVGGTGQRIYEQYF. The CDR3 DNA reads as TGCAGCGTAGGGGGTACGGGACAGAGAATCTACGAGCAGTACTTC.

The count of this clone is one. CDR3 in DNA: TGCGCCAGCAGCCAAGCGGGACTAGCGGGAGCAGATGAGCAGTTCTTC. Its translation: CASSQAGLAGADEQFF. The chain is built from TRBV4-3 and TRBJ2-1; 14 bases align to TRBD2. V shed 1 base and J 8 bases; nucleotides not matched to a gene: 4. The CDR3 length is 16 residues. The germline CDR1 and CDR2 sequences are LGHNA and YSLEER.

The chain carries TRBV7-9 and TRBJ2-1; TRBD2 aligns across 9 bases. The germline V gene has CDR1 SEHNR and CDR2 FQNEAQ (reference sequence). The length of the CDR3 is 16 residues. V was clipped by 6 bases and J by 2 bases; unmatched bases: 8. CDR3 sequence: CASRYSGSGTYNEQFF. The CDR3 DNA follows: TGTGCCAGCAGGTATAGCGGGAGCGGCACCTACAATGAGCAGTTCTTC.

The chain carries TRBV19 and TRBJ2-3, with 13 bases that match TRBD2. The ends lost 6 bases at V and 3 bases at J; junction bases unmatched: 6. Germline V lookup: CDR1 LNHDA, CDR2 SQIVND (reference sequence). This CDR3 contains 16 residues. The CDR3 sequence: CASRRGTSGETDTQYF. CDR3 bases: TGTGCCAGTAGGAGGGGGACTAGCGGGGAAACAGATACGCAGTATTTT.